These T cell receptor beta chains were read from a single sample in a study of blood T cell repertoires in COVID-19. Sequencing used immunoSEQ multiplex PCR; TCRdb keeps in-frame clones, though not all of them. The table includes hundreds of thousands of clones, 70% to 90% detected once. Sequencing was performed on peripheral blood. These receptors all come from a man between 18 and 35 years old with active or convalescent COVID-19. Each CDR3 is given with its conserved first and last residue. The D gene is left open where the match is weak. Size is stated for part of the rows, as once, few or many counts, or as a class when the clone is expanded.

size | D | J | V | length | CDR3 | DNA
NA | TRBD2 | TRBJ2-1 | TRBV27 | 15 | CASSLGGGRYNEQFF | TGTGCCAGCAGTTTAGGGGGGGGTAGGTACAATGAGCAGTTCTTC
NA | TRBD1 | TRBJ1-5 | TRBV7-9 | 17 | CASSSPGQGFSNQPQHF | TGTGCCAGCAGCTCGCCGGGACAGGGGTTTAGCAATCAGCCCCAGCATTTT
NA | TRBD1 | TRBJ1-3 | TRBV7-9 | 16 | CASSWGDRGRRNTIYF | TGTGCCAGCAGCTGGGGGGACAGGGGTCGTAGAAACACCATATATTTT
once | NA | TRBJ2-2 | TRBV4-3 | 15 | CASSLGGGNTGELFF | TGCGCCAGCAGCCTCGGAGGGGGCAACACCGGGGAGCTGTTTTTT
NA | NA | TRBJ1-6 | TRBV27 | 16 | CASSPMGGSYNSPLHF | TGTGCCAGCAGTCCCATGGGGGGTTCCTATAATTCACCCCTCCACTTT
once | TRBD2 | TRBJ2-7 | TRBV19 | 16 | CASSKGGTSLPYEQYF | TGTGCCAGTAGCAAAGGAGGGACTAGCTTGCCCTACGAGCAGTACTTC
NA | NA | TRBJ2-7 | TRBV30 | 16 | CAWSLLLGGTTFRPYF | TGTGCCTGGAGCCTACTCCTCGGCGGGACGACCTTTAGGCCGTACTTC
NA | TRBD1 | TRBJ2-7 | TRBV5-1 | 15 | CASSMPGGRSYEQYF | TGCGCCAGCAGCATGCCAGGGGGCCGCTCCTACGAGCAGTACTTC
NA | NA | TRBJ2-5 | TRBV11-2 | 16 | CASSSGGRADKETQYF | TGTGCCAGCAGCTCGGGGGGCCGAGCGGATAAAGAGACCCAGTACTTC
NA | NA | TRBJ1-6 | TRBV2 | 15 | CASSVGRVGHSILHF | TGTGCCAGCAGTGTCGGCCGGGTGGGTCATTCAATCCTCCACTTT
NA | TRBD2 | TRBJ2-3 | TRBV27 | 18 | CASSPLPGGSLLLATQYF | TGTGCCAGCAGCCCCCTACCGGGAGGCAGCCTCCTCCTCGCTACGCAGTATTTT
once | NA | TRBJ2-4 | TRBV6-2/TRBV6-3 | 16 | CASSTEGTLGKNIQYF | TGTGCCAGCAGTACAGAGGGCACCCTTGGCAAAAACATTCAGTACTTC
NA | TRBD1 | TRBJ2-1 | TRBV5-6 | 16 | CASSFVTGEIWNEQFF | TGTGCCAGCAGCTTCGTTACAGGGGAAATTTGGAATGAGCAGTTCTTC
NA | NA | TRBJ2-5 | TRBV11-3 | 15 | CASSPGLSYQETQYF | TGTGCCAGCAGCCCGGGACTGTCATACCAAGAGACCCAGTACTTC
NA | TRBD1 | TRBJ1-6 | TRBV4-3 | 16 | CASSQVEGAGNSPLHF | TGCGCCAGCAGCCAAGTCGAGGGGGCGGGAAATTCACCCCTCCACTTT
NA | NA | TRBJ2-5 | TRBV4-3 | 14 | CASSQWAAGETQYF | TGCGCCAGCAGCCAATGGGCCGCCGGAGAGACCCAGTACTTC
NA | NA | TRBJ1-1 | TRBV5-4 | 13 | CASSLPSNTEAFF | TGTGCCAGCAGCTTGCCCAGTAACACTGAAGCTTTCTTT
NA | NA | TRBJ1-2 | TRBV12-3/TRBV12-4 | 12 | CASSRQNYGYTF | TGTGCCAGCAGTAGACAGAACTATGGCTACACCTTC
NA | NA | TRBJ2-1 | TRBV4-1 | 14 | CASSQPSGFNEQFF | TGCGCCAGCAGCCAGCCGTCGGGGTTCAATGAGCAGTTCTTC
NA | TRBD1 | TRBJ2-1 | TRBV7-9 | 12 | CASSRGTGGQFF | TGTGCCAGCAGCCGCGGGACAGGGGGGCAGTTCTTC
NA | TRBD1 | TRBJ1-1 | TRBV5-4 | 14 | CASSFGDRNTEAFF | TGTGCCAGCAGCTTCGGGGACAGGAACACTGAAGCTTTCTTT
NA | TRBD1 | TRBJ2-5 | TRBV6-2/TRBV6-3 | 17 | CASSPKGLDRAKETQYF | TGTGCCAGCAGTCCAAAGGGATTGGACAGGGCCAAAGAGACCCAGTACTTC
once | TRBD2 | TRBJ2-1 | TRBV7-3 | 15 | CASSLRLAGGYEQFF | TGTGCCAGCAGCTTAAGGCTAGCGGGAGGTTATGAGCAGTTCTTC
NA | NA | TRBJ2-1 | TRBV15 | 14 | CATSRDQPRDEQFF | TGTGCCACCAGCAGAGATCAGCCGAGGGATGAGCAGTTCTTC
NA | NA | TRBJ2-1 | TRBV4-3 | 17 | CASSQGRLRTYGNEQFF | TGCGCCAGCAGCCAAGGTCGATTACGCACCTACGGCAATGAGCAGTTCTTC
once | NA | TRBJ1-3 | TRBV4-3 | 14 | CASSQGVPGNTIYF | TGCGCCAGCAGCCAAGGAGTCCCTGGAAACACCATATATTTT
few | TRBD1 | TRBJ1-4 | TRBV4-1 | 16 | CASAEDRVLANEKLFF | TGCGCCAGCGCCGAGGACAGGGTCTTAGCTAATGAAAAACTGTTTTTT
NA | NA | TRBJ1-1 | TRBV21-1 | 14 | CASSVRTGGTEAFF | TGTGCCAGCAGTGTCAGGACAGGGGGCACTGAAGCTTTCTTT
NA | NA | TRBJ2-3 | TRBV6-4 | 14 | CASSPMGLTDTQYF | TGTGCCAGCAGCCCGATGGGGCTCACAGATACGCAGTATTTT
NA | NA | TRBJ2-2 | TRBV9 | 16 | CASSVADGRITGELFF | TGTGCCAGCAGCGTAGCAGACGGGAGAATCACCGGGGAGCTGTTTTTT
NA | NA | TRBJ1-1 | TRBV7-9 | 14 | CASSFRQINTEAFF | TGTGCCAGCAGCTTTAGACAAATCAACACTGAAGCTTTCTTT
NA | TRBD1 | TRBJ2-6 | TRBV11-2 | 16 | CASSPRTGAGANVLTF | TGTGCCAGCAGCCCCAGGACAGGGGCTGGGGCCAACGTCCTGACTTTC
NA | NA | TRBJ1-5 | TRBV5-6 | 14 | CASSLGASNQPQHF | TGTGCCAGCAGCTTGGGAGCGAGCAATCAGCCCCAGCATTTT
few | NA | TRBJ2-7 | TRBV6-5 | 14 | CASSYFSGNYEQYF | TGTGCCAGCAGTTACTTCTCGGGGAACTACGAGCAGTACTTC
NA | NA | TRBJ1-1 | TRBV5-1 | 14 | CASSGRGEDTEAFF | TGCGCCAGCAGCGGGCGGGGGGAGGACACTGAAGCTTTCTTT
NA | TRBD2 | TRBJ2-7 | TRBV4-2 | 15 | CASSQLAGGSYEQYF | TGTGCCAGCAGCCAGCTAGCGGGAGGCTCCTACGAGCAGTACTTC
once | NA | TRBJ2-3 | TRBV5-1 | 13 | CASSLGDTDTQYF | TGCGCCAGCAGCTTGGGAGACACAGATACGCAGTATTTT
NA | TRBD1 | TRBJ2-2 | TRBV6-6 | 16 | CASSYSKGAVTGELFF | TGTGCCAGCAGTTACTCGAAGGGGGCAGTAACCGGGGAGCTGTTTTTT
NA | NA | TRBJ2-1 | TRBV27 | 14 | CASSFRRVYNEQFF | TGTGCCAGCAGTTTCAGGCGAGTCTACAATGAGCAGTTCTTC
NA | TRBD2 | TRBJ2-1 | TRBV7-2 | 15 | CASSLLAGFANEQFF | TGTGCCAGCAGCTTACTAGCGGGGTTCGCGAATGAGCAGTTCTTC
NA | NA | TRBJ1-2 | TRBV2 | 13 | CARRRTAGYGYTF | TGTGCCAGAAGAAGGACAGCCGGCTATGGCTACACCTTC
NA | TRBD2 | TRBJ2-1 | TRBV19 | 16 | CASSTQLAGEPNEQFF | TGTGCCAGTAGTACCCAACTAGCGGGAGAGCCCAATGAGCAGTTCTTC